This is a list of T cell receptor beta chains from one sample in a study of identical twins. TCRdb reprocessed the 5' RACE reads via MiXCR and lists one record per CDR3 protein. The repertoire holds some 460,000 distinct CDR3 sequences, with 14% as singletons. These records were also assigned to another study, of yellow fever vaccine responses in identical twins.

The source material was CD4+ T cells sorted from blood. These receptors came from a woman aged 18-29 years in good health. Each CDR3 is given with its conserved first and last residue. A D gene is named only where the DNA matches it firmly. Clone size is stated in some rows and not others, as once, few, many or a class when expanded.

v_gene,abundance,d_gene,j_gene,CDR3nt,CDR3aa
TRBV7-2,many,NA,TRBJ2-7,TGTGCCAGCAGCTTAAGTGGCTACGAGCAGTACTTC,CASSLSGYEQYF
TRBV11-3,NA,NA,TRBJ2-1,TGTGCCAGCAGCTGGCAGGGGGGTGAGCAGTTCTTC,CASSWQGGEQFF
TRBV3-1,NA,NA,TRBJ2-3,TGTGCCAGCAGCCAAGAGTATACAGATACGCAGTATTTT,CASSQEYTDTQYF
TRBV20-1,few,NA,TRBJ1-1,TGCAGTGCTAGTCCCGACAGAATGACTGAAGCTTTCTTT,CSASPDRMTEAFF
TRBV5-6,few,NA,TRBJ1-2,TGTGCCAGCAGCTTGCCTGGGGGCAATGGCTACACCTTC,CASSLPGGNGYTF
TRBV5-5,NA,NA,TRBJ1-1,TGTGCCAGCAGCTCTACAAGCACTGAAGCTTTCTTT,CASSSTSTEAFF
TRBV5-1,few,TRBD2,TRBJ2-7,TGCGCCAGCAGCTTAACTAGCGGGCTGCGCGAGCAGTACTTC,CASSLTSGLREQYF
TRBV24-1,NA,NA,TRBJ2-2,TGTGCCACCAGTGATTCAGGGGCTAGCGGACCACCGAACACCGGGGAGCTGTTTTTT,CATSDSGASGPPNTGELFF
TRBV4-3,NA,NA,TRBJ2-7,TGCGCCAGCAGCCGTGCCACTACTTCCTACGAGCAGTACTTC,CASSRATTSYEQYF
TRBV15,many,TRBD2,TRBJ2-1,TGTGCCACCAGCAGGGCCAGCGGGAGGACGAATGAGCAGTTCTTC,CATSRASGRTNEQFF
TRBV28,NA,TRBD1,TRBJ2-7,TGTGCCAGCAGTTTAAGTTGGACAGGGGAAACCGAGCAGTACTTC,CASSLSWTGETEQYF
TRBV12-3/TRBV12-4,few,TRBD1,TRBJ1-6,TGTGCCAGCAGACCGACAGGGGGCTATTCACCCCTCCACTTT,CASRPTGGYSPLHF
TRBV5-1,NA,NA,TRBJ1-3,TGCGCCAGCAGACCAGGCCGAGGGCCTGGAAACACCATATATTTT,CASRPGRGPGNTIYF
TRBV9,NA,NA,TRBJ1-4,TGTGCCAGCAGCCAGCGCGGGGCAACTAATGAAAAACTGTTTTTT,CASSQRGATNEKLFF
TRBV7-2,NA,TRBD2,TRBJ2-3,TGTGCCAGCAGCTCCCAAGTGACTAGCGGGGGCTCAGATACGCAGTATTTT,CASSSQVTSGGSDTQYF
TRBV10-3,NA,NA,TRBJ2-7,TGTGCCATCAGCCAGCGTCACGAGCAGTACTTC,CAISQRHEQYF
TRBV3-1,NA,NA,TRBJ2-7,TGTGCCAGCAGCCAAGCGATACTGGGAGGCTACGAGCAGTACTTC,CASSQAILGGYEQYF
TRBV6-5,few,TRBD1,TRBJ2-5,TGTGCCAGCAGTTACTCACCGGGACAGGGGCAAGAGACCCAGTACTTC,CASSYSPGQGQETQYF
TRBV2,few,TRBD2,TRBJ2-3,TGTGCCAGCAGTGCCCGACTAGCGGGAGAAAGCACAGATACGCAGTATTTT,CASSARLAGESTDTQYF
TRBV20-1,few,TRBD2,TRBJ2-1,TGCAGTGCCAGGACTAGCGGGAGGGTGGATGAGCAGTTCTTC,CSARTSGRVDEQFF
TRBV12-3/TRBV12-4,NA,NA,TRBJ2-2,TGTGCCAGCAGTCGTCTAGCGAAGTCTAACACCGGGGAGCTGTTTTTT,CASSRLAKSNTGELFF
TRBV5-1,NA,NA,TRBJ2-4,TGCGCCAGCAGCTTGGTAGGGAAAAACATTCAGTACTTC,CASSLVGKNIQYF
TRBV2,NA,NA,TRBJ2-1,TGTGCCAGCAGTGAAGTGGAACAGGCCTTGGGAGAGCAGTTCTTC,CASSEVEQALGEQFF
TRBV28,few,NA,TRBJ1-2,TGTGCCAGCAGTTCTCCATATGCTGGGACCTTGAGAAGGCGCTACACCTTC,CASSSPYAGTLRRRYTF
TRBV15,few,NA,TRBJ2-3,TGTGCCACCAGCAGACAAGGGGGCGGCGGGAGTTTGACAGATACGCAGTATTTT,CATSRQGGGGSLTDTQYF